Sequencing of this T cell receptor (beta chain) was carried out in a study of identical twins. Only a few counts were recorded for this clonotype. TCRdb re-derived calls from the 5' RACE reads in MiXCR, one entry per CDR3 protein. The sample carries 500,000 or so distinct CDR3 sequences, around 20% recorded once. The CDR3 totals 11 residues. Per the germline V gene, CDR1 is DFQATT and CDR2 is SNEGSKA (reference sequence). The V end was cut by 5 bases, the J end by 4 bases, with 8 bases between. The same data also went into a second study, on T cells expressing NK-cell markers.

The sequence came from a young woman in good health. This chain uses TRBV20-1 with TRBJ1-2; D not certain. Sequencing was done on a sample of CD4+ T cells sorted from blood. Here the CDR3 reads CSAAGGYGYTF. The CDR3 DNA is TGCAGTGCTGCAGGAGGCTATGGCTACACCTTC.